This TCR beta chain was captured in a study of shared clonotypes between healthy human individuals. Study-wide context: Per donor, CD8 memory used one plate, CD8 naive used two, CD4 memory used three and CD4 naive used three.

Healthy HIV-negative adults with no recent acute infections or vaccinations were recruited as donors. Both subsets, CD45RA+ naive and CD45RA-negative memory, were split from the CD4+ cells. Germline V lookup: CDR1 SGHRS, CDR2 YFSETQ. V dropped 4 bases and J dropped 4 bases, with 14 bases sitting between them. The CDR3 runs 14 residues. Generated by immunoSEQ multiplex PCR, the TCRdb table keeps only in-frame clones and is missing some. The sample shows 2 million to 2.5 million clones, 80% to 95% of them seen only once. This chain uses TRBV5-1 with TRBJ1-1, with a tentative D call TRBD1 (6 bases). The specimen was naive CD4+ T cells from PBMCs. Subset: CD45RA+ positively selected. This receptor was taken from a man younger than 30 in good health. Some clones in this sample may be carry-over from other donors' samples. The CDR3 DNA sequence: TGCGCCAGCAGCCAACAGGCGGGGGCCACTGAAGCTTTCTTT. Translated: CASSQQAGATEAFF.